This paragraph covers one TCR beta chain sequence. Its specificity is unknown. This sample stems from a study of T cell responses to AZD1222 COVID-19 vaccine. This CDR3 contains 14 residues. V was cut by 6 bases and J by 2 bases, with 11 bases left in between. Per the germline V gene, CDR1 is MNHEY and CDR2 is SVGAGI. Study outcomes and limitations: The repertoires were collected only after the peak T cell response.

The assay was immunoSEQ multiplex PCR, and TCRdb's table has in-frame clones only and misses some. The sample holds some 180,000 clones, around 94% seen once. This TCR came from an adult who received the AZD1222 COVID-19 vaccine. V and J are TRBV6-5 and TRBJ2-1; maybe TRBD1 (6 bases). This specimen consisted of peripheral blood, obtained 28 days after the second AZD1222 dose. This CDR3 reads CASRKQGTYNEQFF. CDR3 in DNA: TGTGCCAGCAGGAAGCAGGGGACCTACAATGAGCAGTTCTTC.